This TCR beta chain was sequenced for a study of CD8+ T cells in alopecia areata (dated by TCRdb to 2017 to 2018). About the investigation overall: The treated patients, all with moderate-to-severe alopecia areata, were enrolled in an open-label pilot trial of oral tofacitinib given at 5 to 10 mg twice daily. Tofacitinib was given for 6 to 18 months, followed by 6 months of follow-up off drug to assess delayed response and recurrence. In both human patients and the C3H/HeJ mouse model, the study applied high-throughput TCRbeta sequencing to look at T cell clonal expansion in alopecia areata. RNA was extracted with the PAXgene miRNA kit for fixed scalp, the miRNeasy kit for PBMCs, and the RNeasy kit for mouse skin. Biopsies were taken from tofacitinib-treated patients at baseline and at 4 and 24 weeks of treatment, and a later scalp biopsy was taken in several of the tofacitinib-treated patients. On the human side, TCRbeta sequencing was run on scalp tissue and on sorted CD4+ and CD8+ peripheral blood T cells from healthy controls and from alopecia areata patients with either patchy or totalis/universalis disease. Scalp clonality was compared among normal scalp (n=4), patchy alopecia areata scalp (n=8), and alopecia totalis/universalis scalp (n=8). Amplification of TCRbeta CDR3 regions was done by immunoSEQ multiplex PCR using 35 Vbeta forward primers and 13 Jbeta reverse primers. Results and caveats for the whole study, not just this receptor: TCR sequences shared between patients were less clear than in mice, possibly partly because of HLA diversity in the patient population. Higher clonality and more expanded CD8+ clones were observed in lesional scalp than in normal scalp, particularly in alopecia totalis/universalis, a finding suggestive of antigenic drive. Resident alphabeta T cells in normal human skin are also sequenced, complicating scalp TCR repertoire analysis, unlike mouse skin dominated by gammadelta T cells.

With respect to this clone: Its antigen is not yet known. Per-base qualities were not stored, and no clone one base away is much larger.

Sequences SGHTA (CDR1) and FQGTGA (CDR2) are obtained from the germline V gene. The trim is 4 bases for V and 1 base for J, with a gap of 7 bases between the germline ends. The CDR3 runs 13 amino acids, cysteine and phenylalanine included. Kept here is only the CDR3 DNA, which spans 39 bases and is read in frame from base 1. Libraries were built with the immunoSEQ multiplex PCR assay. RNA was extracted from all samples and reverse transcribed into cDNA as template for TCR sequencing. First-strand cDNA was synthesized with SuperScript III using a 2:1 mix of oligo-dT and random hexamers. A synthetic immune receptor repertoire was used to measure amplification bias, and any remaining bias was corrected computationally. On the authors' methods: After raw reads were preprocessed to remove errors, the CDR3 was defined following IMGT conventions as running from the conserved cysteine to phenylalanine. Clonality was computed as 1 minus the Shannon entropy, with the entropy normalized by log2 of the number of productive unique TCRs. Whether each scalp clone was CD4 or CD8 was inferred by checking scalp TCRbeta sequences against the CD4 and CD8 repertoires from sorted blood. TCRdb took this table from immuneACCESS and kept in-frame rearrangements with V and J called. Such tables lack part of the clones; where checked against another copy, unresolved V genes explain under half of the gap, and the rest is unexplained. That table is the source of V, J and clone size, and D and trimming were worked out from the DNA. For this sample the table gives about 120,000 clones, of which around two fifths were detected only once. The leading ten clones occupy over 3% of the sample.

Peripheral blood and lesional scalp punch biopsies were obtained from patients with alopecia areata. PBMCs were separated by density centrifugation and stained for CD3, CD4 and CD8, after which CD4+ and CD8+ T cells were sorted on a FACSAria. Recombination connected TRBV7-3 to TRBJ1-1; TRBD1 is a possible D gene, resting on 5 matching bases. The clonotype originates from a human donor with alopecia areata. Sequencing input: CD4+ T cells sorted from blood. The CDR3 region reads CASSSQENTEAFF. The nucleotides are TGTGCCAGCAGCTCACAGGAGAACACTGAAGCTTTCTTT.